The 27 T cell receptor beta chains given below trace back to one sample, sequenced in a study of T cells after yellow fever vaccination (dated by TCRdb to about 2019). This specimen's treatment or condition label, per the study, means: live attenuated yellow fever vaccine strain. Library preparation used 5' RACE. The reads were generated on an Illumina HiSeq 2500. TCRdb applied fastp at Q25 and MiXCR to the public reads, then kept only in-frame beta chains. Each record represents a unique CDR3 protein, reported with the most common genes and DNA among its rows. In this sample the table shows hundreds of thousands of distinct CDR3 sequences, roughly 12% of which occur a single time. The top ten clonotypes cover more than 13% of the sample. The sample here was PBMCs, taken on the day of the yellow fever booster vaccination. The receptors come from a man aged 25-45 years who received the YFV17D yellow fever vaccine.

The CDR3 nucleotides read TGTGCCAGTAGTATTCGGTCTTCTCCTTACAATGAGCAGTTCTTC. Encoded protein: CASSIRSSPYNEQFF. The chain recombines TRBV19 with TRBJ2-1; no firm D call. V dropped 3 bases and J dropped 4 bases, with 13 bases sitting between them. Germline CDR1 LNHDA, CDR2 SQIVND (reference sequence). The CDR3 loop spans 15 amino acids.

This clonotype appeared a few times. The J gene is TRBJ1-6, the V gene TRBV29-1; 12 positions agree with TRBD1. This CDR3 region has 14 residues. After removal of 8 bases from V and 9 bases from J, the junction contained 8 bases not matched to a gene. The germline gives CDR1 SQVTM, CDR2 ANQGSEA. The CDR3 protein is CSTRDRGPGSPLHF. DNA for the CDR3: TGCAGCACAAGGGACAGGGGGCCAGGTTCACCCCTCCACTTT.

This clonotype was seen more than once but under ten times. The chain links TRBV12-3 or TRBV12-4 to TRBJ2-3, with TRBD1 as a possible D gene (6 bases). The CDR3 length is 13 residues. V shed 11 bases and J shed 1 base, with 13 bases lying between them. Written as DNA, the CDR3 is TGTGCCGCCAGGACAGCCGGCACAGATACGCAGTATTTT. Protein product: CAARTAGTDTQYF.

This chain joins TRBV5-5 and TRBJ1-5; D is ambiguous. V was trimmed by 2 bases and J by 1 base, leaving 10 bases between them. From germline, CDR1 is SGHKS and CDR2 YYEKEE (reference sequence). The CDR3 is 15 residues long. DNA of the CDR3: TGTGCCAGCAGCTTAGTGATAGGAAGCAATCAGCCCCAGCATTTT. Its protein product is CASSLVIGSNQPQHF.

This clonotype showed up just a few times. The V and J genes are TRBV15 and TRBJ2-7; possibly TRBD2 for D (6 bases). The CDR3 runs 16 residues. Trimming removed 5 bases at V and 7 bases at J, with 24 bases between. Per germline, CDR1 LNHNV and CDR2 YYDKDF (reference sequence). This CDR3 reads CATSGRPGLGLREQYF. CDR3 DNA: TGTGCCACCAGCGGTCGACCGGGACTCGGATTGAGAGAGCAGTACTTC.

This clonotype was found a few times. The chain's CDR3 is CASSLSGTGSTDTQYF. CDR3 in DNA: TGTGCCAGCAGCCTGTCCGGGACAGGGTCCACAGATACGCAGTATTTT. The chain links TRBV7-2 to TRBJ2-3; 9 nucleotides align to TRBD1. The CDR3 length is 16 residues. With V trimmed by 5 bases and J by 2 bases, 8 bases remained unmatched. Germline CDR1 is SGHTA and CDR2 is FQGNSA. Full variable domain (missing parts from reference TRBV7-2 and TRBJ2-3): GAGVSQSPSNKVTEKGKDVELRCDPISGHTALYWYRQSLGQGLEFLIYFQGNSAPDKSGLPSDRFSAERTGGSVSTLTIQRTQQEDSAVYLCASSLSGTGSTDTQYFGPGTRLTVL.

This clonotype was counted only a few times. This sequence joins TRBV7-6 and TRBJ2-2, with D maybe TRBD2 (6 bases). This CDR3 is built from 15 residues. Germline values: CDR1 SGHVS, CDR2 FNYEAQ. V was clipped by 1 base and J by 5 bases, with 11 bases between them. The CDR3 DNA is TGTGCCAGCAGCTTAGGGCTAGCGAGAACCGGGGAGCTGTTTTTT. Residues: CASSLGLARTGELFF.

CDR3: CASSQEAASREQYF. Here the CDR3 DNA reads TGCGCCAGCAGCCAAGAGGCAGCGAGTCGCGAGCAGTACTTC. V gene TRBV4-1 combines with J gene TRBJ2-7; D call uncertain. Between the trimmed V and J ends, which lost 0 bases and 6 bases, there was a span of 12 bases. This CDR3 has 14 amino acids. CDR1 and CDR2 from the germline V gene are MGHRA and YSYEKL.

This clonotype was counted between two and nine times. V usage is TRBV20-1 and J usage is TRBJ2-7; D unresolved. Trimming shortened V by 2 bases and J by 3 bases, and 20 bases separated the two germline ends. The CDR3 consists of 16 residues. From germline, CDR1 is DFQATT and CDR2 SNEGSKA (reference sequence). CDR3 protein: CSARPRLGRVGYEQYF. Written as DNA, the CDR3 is TGCAGTGCTAGACCCCGGTTGGGTCGGGTGGGCTACGAGCAGTACTTC.

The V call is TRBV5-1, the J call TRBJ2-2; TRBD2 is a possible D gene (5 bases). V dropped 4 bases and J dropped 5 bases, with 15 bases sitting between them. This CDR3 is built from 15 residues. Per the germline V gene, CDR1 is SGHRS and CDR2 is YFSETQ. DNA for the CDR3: TGCGCCAGCAGCCAGGCCAGGACTGAGACCGGGGAGCTGTTTTTT. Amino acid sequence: CASSQARTETGELFF.

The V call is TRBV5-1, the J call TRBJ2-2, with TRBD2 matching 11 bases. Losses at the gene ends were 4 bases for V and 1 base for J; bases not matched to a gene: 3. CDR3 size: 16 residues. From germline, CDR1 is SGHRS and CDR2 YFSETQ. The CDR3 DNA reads TGCGCCAGCAGCCATACTAGCGGGAGGAACACCGGGGAGCTGTTTTTT. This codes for CASSHTSGRNTGELFF. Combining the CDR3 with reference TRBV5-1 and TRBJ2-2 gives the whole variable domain KAGVTQTPRYLIKTRGQQVTLSCSPISGHRSVSWYQQTPGQGLQFLFEYFSETQRNKGNFPGRFSGRQFSNSRSEMNVSTLELGDSALYLCASSHTSGRNTGELFFGEGSRLTVL.

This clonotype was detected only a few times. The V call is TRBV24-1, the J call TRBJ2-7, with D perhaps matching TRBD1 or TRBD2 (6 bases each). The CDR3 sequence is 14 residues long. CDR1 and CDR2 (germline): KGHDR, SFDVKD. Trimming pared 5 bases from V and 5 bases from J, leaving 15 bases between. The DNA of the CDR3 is TGTGCCACCAGTGCAACAGGGAGGTTTGACGAGCAGTACTTC. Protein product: CATSATGRFDEQYF.

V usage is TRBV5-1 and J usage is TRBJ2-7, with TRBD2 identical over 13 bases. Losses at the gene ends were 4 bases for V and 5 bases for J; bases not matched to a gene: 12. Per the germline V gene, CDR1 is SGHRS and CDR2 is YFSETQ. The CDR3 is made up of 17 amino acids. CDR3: CASSPTGLAGIRDEQYF. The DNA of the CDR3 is TGCGCCAGCAGCCCCACGGGACTAGCGGGAATTCGGGACGAGCAGTACTTC.

DNA of the CDR3: TGTGCCAGTAGTATGGGTCTAGAGGCGCAAAACATTCAGTACTTC. It translates to CASSMGLEAQNIQYF. This chain connects TRBV19 to TRBJ2-4, with D unclear. The V gene lost 3 bases and the J gene lost 5 bases, with 14 bases spanning the gap. The CDR3 contains 15 residues. The germline V gene has CDR1 LNHDA and CDR2 SQIVND (reference sequence).

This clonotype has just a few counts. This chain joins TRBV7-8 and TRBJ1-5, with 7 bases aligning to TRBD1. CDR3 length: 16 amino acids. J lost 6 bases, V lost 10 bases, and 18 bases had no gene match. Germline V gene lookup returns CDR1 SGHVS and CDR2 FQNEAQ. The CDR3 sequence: CATSVYPQGGGQPQHF. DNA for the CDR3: TGTGCCACTTCGGTCTACCCTCAGGGGGGGGGTCAGCCCCAGCATTTT.

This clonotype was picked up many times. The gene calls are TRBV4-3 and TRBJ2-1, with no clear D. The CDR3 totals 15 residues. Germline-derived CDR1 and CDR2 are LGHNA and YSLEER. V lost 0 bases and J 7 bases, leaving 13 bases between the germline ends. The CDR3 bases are TGCGCCAGCAGCCAAGATTACCCCCATCTGAATGAGCAGTTCTTC. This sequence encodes CASSQDYPHLNEQFF.

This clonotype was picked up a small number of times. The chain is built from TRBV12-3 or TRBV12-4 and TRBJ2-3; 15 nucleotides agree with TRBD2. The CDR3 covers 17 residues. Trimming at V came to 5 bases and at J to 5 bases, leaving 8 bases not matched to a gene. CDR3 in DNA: TGTGCCAGCAGTCCTAGGACTAGCGGGAGGGCCTTAGATACGCAGTATTTT. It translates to CASSPRTSGRALDTQYF.

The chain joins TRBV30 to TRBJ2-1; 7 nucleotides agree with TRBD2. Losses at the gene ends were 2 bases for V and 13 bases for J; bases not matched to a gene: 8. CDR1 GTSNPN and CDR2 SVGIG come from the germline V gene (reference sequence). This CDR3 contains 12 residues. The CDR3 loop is CAWSTTSTSQFF. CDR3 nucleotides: TGTGCCTGGAGTACGACTAGCACCTCACAGTTCTTC.

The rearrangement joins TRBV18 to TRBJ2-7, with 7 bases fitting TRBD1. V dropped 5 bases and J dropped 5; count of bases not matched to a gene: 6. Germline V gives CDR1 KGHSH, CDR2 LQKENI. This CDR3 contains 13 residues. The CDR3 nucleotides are TGTGCCAGCTCAGATGGACAGGTAAACGAGCAGTACTTC. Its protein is CASSDGQVNEQYF.

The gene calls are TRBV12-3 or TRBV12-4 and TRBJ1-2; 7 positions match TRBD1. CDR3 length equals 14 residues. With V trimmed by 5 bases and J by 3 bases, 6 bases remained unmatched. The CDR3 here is CASSPSTGDYGYTF. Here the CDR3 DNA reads TGTGCCAGCAGTCCCTCAACAGGGGACTATGGCTACACCTTC.

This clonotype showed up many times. CDR3 sequence (DNA): TGTGCCAGCAGCCCCACTAGCGGCGAGACCCAGTACTTC. The encoded protein is CASSPTSGETQYF. The chain carries TRBV5-4 and TRBJ2-5; 8 bases agree with TRBD2. CDR3 length: 13 residues. Looked up from germline, CDR1 is SGHNT and CDR2 is YYREEE (reference sequence). The V segment lost 4 bases and the J segment 5 bases; nucleotides outside the gene matches: 4.

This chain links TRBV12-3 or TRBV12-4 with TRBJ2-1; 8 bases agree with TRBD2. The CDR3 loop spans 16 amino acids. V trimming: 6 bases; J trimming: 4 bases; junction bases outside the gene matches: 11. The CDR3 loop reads CASSPPGLGSYNEQFF. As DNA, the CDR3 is TGTGCCAGCAGCCCCCCGGGACTAGGGTCGTACAATGAGCAGTTCTTC.

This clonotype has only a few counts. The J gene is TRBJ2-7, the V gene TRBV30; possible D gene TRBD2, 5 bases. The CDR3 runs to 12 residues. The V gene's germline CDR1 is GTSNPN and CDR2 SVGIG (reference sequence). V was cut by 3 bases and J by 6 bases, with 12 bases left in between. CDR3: CAWSPGSGEQYF. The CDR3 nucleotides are TGTGCCTGGAGCCCGGGGAGCGGCGAGCAGTACTTC.

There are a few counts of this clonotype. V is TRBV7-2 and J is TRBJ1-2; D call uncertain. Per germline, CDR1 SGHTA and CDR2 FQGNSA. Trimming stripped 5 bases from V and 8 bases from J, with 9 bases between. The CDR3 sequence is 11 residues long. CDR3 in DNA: TGTGCCAGCAGCGTCGGAATCGGCTACACCTTC. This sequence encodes CASSVGIGYTF.

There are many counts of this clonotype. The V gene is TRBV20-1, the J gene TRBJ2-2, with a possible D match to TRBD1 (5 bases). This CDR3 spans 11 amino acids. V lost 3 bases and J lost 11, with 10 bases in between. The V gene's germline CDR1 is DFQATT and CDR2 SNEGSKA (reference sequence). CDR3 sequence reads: CSASTGPELFF. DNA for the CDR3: TGCAGTGCTAGTACAGGTCCTGAGCTGTTTTTT.

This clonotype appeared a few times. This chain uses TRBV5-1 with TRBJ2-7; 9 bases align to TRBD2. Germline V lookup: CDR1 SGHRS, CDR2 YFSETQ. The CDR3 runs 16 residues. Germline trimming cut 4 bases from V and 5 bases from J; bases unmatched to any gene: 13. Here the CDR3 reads CASSPGVAGGSDEQYF. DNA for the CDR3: TGCGCCAGCAGCCCTGGAGTGGCGGGAGGGTCGGACGAGCAGTACTTC.

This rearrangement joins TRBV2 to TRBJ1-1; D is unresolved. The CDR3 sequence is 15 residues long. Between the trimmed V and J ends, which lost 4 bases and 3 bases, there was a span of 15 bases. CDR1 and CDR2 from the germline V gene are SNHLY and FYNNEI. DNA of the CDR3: TGTGCCAGCAGTGTGTTAAGCACGGGTGACACTGAAGCTTTCTTT. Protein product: CASSVLSTGDTEAFF.